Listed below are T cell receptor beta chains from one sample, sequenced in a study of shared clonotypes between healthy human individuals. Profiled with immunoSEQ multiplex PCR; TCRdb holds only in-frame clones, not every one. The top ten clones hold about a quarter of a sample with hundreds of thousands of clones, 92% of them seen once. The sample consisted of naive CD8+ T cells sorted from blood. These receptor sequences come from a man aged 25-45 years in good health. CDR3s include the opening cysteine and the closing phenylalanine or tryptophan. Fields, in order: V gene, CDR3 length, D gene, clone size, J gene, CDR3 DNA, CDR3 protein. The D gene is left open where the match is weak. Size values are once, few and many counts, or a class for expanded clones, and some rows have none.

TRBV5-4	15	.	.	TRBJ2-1	TGTGCCAGCAGCTTGGTGGGGGAGGTCTACAATGAGCAGTTCTTC	CASSLVGEVYNEQFF
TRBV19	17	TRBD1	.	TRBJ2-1	TGTGCCAGTAGCCCAGAAGGGACAGCAAGCTCCTACAATGAGCAGTTCTTC	CASSPEGTASSYNEQFF
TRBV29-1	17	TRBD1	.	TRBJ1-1	TGCAGCGTTGAAGATGGGTGGACAGGGGTTTCGGGCACTGAAGCTTTCTTT	CSVEDGWTGVSGTEAFF
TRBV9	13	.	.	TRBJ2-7	TGTGCCAGCAGCGTAGGATCCTCCTACGAGCAGTACTTC	CASSVGSSYEQYF
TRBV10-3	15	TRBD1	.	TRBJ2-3	TGTGCCATCAAATCCGGGACAGGTGCGGCAGATACGCAGTATTTT	CAIKSGTGAADTQYF
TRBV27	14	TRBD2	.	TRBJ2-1	TGTGCCAGCAGCCCTCGACTAGCGGGAGATGAGCAGTTCTTC	CASSPRLAGDEQFF
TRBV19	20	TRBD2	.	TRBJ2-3	TGTGCCAGTAGTATCCCCCCCCATAGAACTAGCGGGTCGAGCACAGATACGCAGTATTTT	CASSIPPHRTSGSSTDTQYF
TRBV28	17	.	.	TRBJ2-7	TGTGCCAGCAGTGGTCTTGACACGAGGGCTTTCTCCTACGAGCAGTACTTC	CASSGLDTRAFSYEQYF
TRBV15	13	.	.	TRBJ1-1	TGTGCCACCAGCTTACGTTCGAACACTGAAGCTTTCTTT	CATSLRSNTEAFF
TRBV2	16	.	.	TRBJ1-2	TGTGCCAGCAGTGAAACAGGGTACTCTTTTAGCTATGGCTACACCTTC	CASSETGYSFSYGYTF
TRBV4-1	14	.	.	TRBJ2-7	TGCGCCAGCAGCCAAGATCAGGGGACCTACGAGCAGTACTTC	CASSQDQGTYEQYF
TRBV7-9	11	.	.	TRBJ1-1	TGTGCCAGCCGTGAAAACCCCGGAGCTTTCTTT	CASRENPGAFF
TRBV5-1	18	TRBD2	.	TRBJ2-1	TGCGCCAGCAGCTCCGAGGGCCTAGCGGGAGGCACCTACAATGAGCAGTTCTTC	CASSSEGLAGGTYNEQFF
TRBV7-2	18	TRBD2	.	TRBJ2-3	TGTGCCAGCAGCTACGACCTTAGCGGGAGTGGAGTAGGAGATACGCAGTATTTT	CASSYDLSGSGVGDTQYF
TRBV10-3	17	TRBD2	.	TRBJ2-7	TGTGCCATCAGTGGACCGGGACTAGCGGGAGGTTCCTACGAGCAGTACTTC	CAISGPGLAGGSYEQYF
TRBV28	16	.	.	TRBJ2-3	TGTGCCAGCACCGATTTAGCGGAAGCTAGCACAGATACGCAGTATTTT	CASTDLAEASTDTQYF
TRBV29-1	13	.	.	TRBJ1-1	TGCAGCGGCTTCGCTTACGGGAACACTGAAGCTTTCTTT	CSGFAYGNTEAFF
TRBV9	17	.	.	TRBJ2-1	TGTGCCAGCAGCGTACGCGATACGGGAAGTCTCTACAATGAGCAGTTCTTC	CASSVRDTGSLYNEQFF
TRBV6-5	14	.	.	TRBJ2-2	TGTGCCAGCAGTTACTCGGGAGAGACCGGGGAGCTGTTTTTT	CASSYSGETGELFF
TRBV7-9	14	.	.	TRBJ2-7	TGTGCCAGCAGCTTCCGGGACGGACCCTACGAGCAGTACTTC	CASSFRDGPYEQYF
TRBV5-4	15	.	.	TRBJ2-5	TGTGCCAGCAGCCCCTTACGGGAGAACCAAGAGACCCAGTACTTC	CASSPLRENQETQYF
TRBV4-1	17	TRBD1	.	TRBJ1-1	TGCGCCAGCAGCCAAGTAGGGACAGGGGGCTCGAACACTGAAGCTTTCTTT	CASSQVGTGGSNTEAFF
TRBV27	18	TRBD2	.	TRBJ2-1	TGTGCCAGCACCGGGGGGGCGGGAGAGACCCGCTCCTACAATGAGCAGTTCTTC	CASTGGAGETRSYNEQFF
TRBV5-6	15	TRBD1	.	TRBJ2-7	TGTGCCAGCAGCTTGTATGGACAGGTTGTTGACGAGCAGTACTTC	CASSLYGQVVDEQYF
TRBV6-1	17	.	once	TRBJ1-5	TGTGCCAGCAGTGAAGCTTTCACAGGACCCGAGAATCAGCCCCAGCATTTT	CASSEAFTGPENQPQHF
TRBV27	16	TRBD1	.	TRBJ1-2	TGTGCCAGCAGTTTAGCTTGGCGGGCAGGGGGCGGCGGCTACACCTTC	CASSLAWRAGGGGYTF
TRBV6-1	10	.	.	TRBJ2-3	TGTGCCACCCAGATCGGTACGCAGTATTTT	CATQIGTQYF
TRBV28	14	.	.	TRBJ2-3	TGTGCCAGCCAACAGGGCTGGTCCACAGATACGCAGTATTTT	CASQQGWSTDTQYF
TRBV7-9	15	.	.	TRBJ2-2	TGTGCCAGCAACGACCCGTCAGGGAACACCGGGGAGCTGTTTTTT	CASNDPSGNTGELFF
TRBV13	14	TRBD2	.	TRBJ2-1	TGTGCCAGCAGCTTAGGCGGGAGGAAGGTTGAGCAGTTCTTC	CASSLGGRKVEQFF
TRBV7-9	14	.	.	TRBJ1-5	TGTGCCAGCAGCCGCCCTGGGTTCGGTCAGCCCCAGCATTTT	CASSRPGFGQPQHF
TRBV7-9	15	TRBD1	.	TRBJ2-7	TGTGCCAGCAGCCCCCGACAGGGTGCCACCTACGAGCAGTACTTC	CASSPRQGATYEQYF